The rows below give T cell receptor beta chains drawn from one sample of a study of cytomegalovirus exposure and HLA in healthy donors. Produced via immunoSEQ multiplex PCR; TCRdb's table is partial and in-frame only. The sample has around 130,000 clones, about 80% seen once; the top ten hold more than 3%. Sequenced input: PBMCs. Receptors were obtained from a male donor in good health and CMV-seronegative. Both conserved end residues are part of each CDR3. A D gene is named only where the DNA matches it firmly. The size of a clone is reported for some rows only, either as once, few or many, or as a class for expanded clones.

clone size | J gene | D gene | V gene | CDR3 protein | CDR3 DNA
. | TRBJ1-5 | . | TRBV5-6 | CASSSAGGNQPQHF | TGTGCCAGCAGCTCTGCCGGAGGCAATCAGCCCCAGCATTTT
. | TRBJ1-1 | . | TRBV7-2 | CASSTGTATEAFF | TGTGCCAGCTCGACAGGAACTGCCACTGAAGCTTTCTTT
. | TRBJ1-1 | . | TRBV18 | CASSLEGGLSTEAFF | TGTGCCAGCTCTTTAGAGGGCGGGTTGAGCACTGAAGCTTTCTTT
. | TRBJ1-1 | . | TRBV28 | CASSFIGQMNTEAFF | TGTGCCAGCAGTTTTATAGGACAGATGAACACTGAAGCTTTCTTT
. | TRBJ1-1 | TRBD1 | TRBV11-2 | CASSLGTGQTEAFF | TGTGCCAGCAGCTTAGGGACAGGGCAAACTGAAGCTTTCTTT
. | TRBJ2-1 | TRBD1 | TRBV9 | CASSVEPGGYEQFF | TGTGCCAGCAGCGTAGAGCCAGGGGGATATGAGCAGTTCTTC
. | TRBJ2-3 | . | TRBV6-1 | CASSNGTPGVDTQYF | TGTGCCAGCAGTAACGGGACCCCGGGGGTGGATACGCAGTATTTT
few | TRBJ1-5 | . | TRBV4-2 | CASSQASAGSNQPQHF | TGTGCCAGCAGCCAAGCCTCCGCCGGTAGCAATCAGCCCCAGCATTTT
. | TRBJ2-3 | TRBD1 | TRBV9 | CASSVASRGQDTQYF | TGTGCCAGCAGCGTAGCTTCCAGGGGGCAAGATACGCAGTATTTT
. | TRBJ2-7 | . | TRBV7-2 | CASSLYGSSYEQYF | TGTGCCAGCAGCTTATACGGGAGCTCCTACGAGCAGTACTTC
. | TRBJ1-5 | . | TRBV7-6 | CASSSRAGSQPQHF | TGTGCCAGCAGCTCGAGGGCGGGATCTCAGCCCCAGCATTTT
. | TRBJ1-5 | . | TRBV7-9 | CASSLGENQPQHF | TGTGCCAGCAGCTTAGGGGAGAATCAGCCCCAGCATTTT
. | TRBJ1-1 | . | TRBV5-1 | CASSLDRDTEAFF | TGCGCCAGCAGCTTGGACAGAGACACTGAAGCTTTCTTT
. | TRBJ2-5 | . | TRBV7-2 | CASSPGRETQYF | TGTGCCAGCAGTCCTGGGCGAGAGACCCAGTACTTC
. | TRBJ2-3 | TRBD2 | TRBV9 | CASSRLAGGSSTDTQYF | TGTGCCAGCAGCCGACTAGCGGGGGGCTCTAGCACAGATACGCAGTATTTT
few | TRBJ2-2 | TRBD1 | TRBV4-3 | CASSQDFLGQGPNTGELFF | TGCGCCAGCAGCCAAGATTTCCTAGGACAGGGGCCGAACACCGGGGAGCTGTTTTTT
. | TRBJ2-3 | . | TRBV7-9 | CSSSLAHFSDTQYF | TGTTCCAGCAGCTTAGCGCACTTTTCAGATACGCAGTATTTT
. | TRBJ2-5 | . | TRBV6-5 | CASSPTRVVETQYF | TGTGCCAGCAGTCCTACTAGAGTTGTGGAGACCCAGTACTTC